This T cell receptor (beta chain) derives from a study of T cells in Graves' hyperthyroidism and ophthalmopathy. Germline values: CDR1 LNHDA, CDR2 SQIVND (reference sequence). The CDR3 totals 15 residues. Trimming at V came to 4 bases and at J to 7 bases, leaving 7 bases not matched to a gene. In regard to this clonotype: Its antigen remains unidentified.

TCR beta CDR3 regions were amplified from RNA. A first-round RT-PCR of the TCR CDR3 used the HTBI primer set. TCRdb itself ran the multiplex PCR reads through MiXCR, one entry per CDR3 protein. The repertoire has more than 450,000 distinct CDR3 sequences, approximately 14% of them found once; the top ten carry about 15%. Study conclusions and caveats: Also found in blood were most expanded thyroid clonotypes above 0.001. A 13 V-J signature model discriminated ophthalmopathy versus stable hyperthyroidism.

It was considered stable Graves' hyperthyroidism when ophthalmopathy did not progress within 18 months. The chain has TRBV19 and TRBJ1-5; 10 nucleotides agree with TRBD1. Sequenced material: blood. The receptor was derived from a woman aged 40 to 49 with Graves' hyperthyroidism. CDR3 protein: CASSTDRGHGQPQHF. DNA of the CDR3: TGTGCCAGTAGTACCGACAGGGGGCATGGGCAGCCCCAGCATTTT.